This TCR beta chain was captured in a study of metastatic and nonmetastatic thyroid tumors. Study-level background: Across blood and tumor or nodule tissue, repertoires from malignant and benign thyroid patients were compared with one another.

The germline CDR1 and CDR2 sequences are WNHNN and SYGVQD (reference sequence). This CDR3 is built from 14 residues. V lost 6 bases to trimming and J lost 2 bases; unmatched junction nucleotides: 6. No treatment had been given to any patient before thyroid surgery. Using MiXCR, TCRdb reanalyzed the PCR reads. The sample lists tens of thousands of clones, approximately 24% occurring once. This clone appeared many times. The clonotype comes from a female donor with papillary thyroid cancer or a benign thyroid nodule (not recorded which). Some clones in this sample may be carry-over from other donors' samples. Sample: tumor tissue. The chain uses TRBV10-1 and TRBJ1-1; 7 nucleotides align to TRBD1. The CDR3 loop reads CASRGDSPNTEAFF. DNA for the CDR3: TGCGCCAGCAGGGGGGACAGCCCTAACACTGAAGCTTTCTTT.